This T cell receptor beta chain emerged from a study of beta chain features in type 1 diabetes. Notes on the study in general: Shortening that was moderate but significant affected the TCRB CDR3s of Type 1 diabetes patients in all four CD4+ subsets.

Isolated RNA was reverse transcribed in full, so expressed TCRB transcripts were sequenced. Only in-frame clones appear in the TCRdb table, and some are missing; sequencing was by immunoSEQ multiplex PCR. The sample shows about 650,000 clones, 9.5% to 15% of them seen only once. In its sample, this clone was seen a few times. Its antigen is unidentified. The V gene end was trimmed by 1 base and the J gene end by 5 bases; junction bases not matched to a gene: 6. This CDR3 contains 16 residues. Germline values: CDR1 SEHNR, CDR2 FQNEAQ (reference sequence). The rearrangement uses TRBV7-9 and TRBJ2-7, with 12 positions matching TRBD1. The receptor's source is a man in his thirties or forties with type 1 diabetes. Sequences were obtained from naive CD4+ T cells from blood. The CDR3 nucleotides read TGTGCCAGCAGCTTAGGGGACAGGGGGCACTTGGACGAGCAGTACTTC. Amino acids: CASSLGDRGHLDEQYF.